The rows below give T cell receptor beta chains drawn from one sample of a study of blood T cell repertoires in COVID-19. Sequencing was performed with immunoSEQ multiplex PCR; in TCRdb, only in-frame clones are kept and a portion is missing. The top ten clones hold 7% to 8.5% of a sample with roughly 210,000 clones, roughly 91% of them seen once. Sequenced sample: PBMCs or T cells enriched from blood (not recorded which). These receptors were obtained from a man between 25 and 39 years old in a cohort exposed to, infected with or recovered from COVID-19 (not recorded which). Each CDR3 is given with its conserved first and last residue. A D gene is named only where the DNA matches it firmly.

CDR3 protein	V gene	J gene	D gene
CASSFAGVSTDTQYF	TRBV27	TRBJ2-3	.
CASSFTSTSSTGELFF	TRBV7-2	TRBJ2-2	.
CASSDLRRSNQPQHF	TRBV19	TRBJ1-5	.
CASSQVTGVGYGYTF	TRBV4-2	TRBJ1-2	TRBD1
CASSPRGLDPPSSYEQYF	TRBV18	TRBJ2-7	TRBD1
CSVESIHEQYF	TRBV29-1	TRBJ2-7	.
CASSQRDTSYEQYF	TRBV27	TRBJ2-7	.
CAILRTSGSLYEQYF	TRBV10-3	TRBJ2-7	TRBD2
CASSQGQTGIYYGYTF	TRBV4-2	TRBJ1-2	TRBD1
CASSLGRTIPWEQFF	TRBV5-1	TRBJ2-1	.
CASSWTVTGELFF	TRBV9	TRBJ2-2	.
CATSDGGQLNTEAFF	TRBV24-1	TRBJ1-1	.
CASSLGTAGNSPLHF	TRBV5-1	TRBJ1-6	.
CASSLLRGNTEAFF	TRBV7-8	TRBJ1-1	.
CATSARIGYGYTF	TRBV24-1	TRBJ1-2	.
CSARSAGSNEKLFF	TRBV29-1	TRBJ1-4	.
CASSIAGTGELFF	TRBV19	TRBJ2-2	.
CASSLRLLAVDEQFF	TRBV27	TRBJ2-1	.
CATLPMTGTGAEAFF	TRBV5-4	TRBJ1-1	TRBD1
CASSPLRTPGGPQHF	TRBV21-1	TRBJ1-5	.
CASSAPQGSSYNEQFF	TRBV9	TRBJ2-1	.
CASSLPDSTVPKPNSPLHF	TRBV5-1	TRBJ1-6	.
CASSLGQGSNTEAFF	TRBV11-1	TRBJ1-1	TRBD1
CASASLPGQGSSTGNTIYF	TRBV4-1	TRBJ1-3	TRBD1
CASSFSGERADEQFF	TRBV9	TRBJ2-1	TRBD2
CSASGTSGGNEQFF	TRBV20-1	TRBJ2-1	TRBD2
CASSELAYGYTF	TRBV25-1	TRBJ1-2	.
CASSSDRDRTYEQYF	TRBV11-2	TRBJ2-7	TRBD1
CASSPSGAGAQQQYF	TRBV27	TRBJ2-7	TRBD2
CASSIAGSGNTIYF	TRBV19	TRBJ1-3	.
CASSRQGGDNSPLHF	TRBV5-4	TRBJ1-6	TRBD1
CASSLGARVPYEQYF	TRBV5-6	TRBJ2-7	.
CSGVIADTQYF	TRBV29-1	TRBJ2-3	.
CASTVTTGTGITDTQYF	TRBV27	TRBJ2-3	TRBD1
CATSRVAGGLYNEQFF	TRBV15	TRBJ2-1	TRBD2
CASSSRQKLWSDTQYF	TRBV27	TRBJ2-3	.
CASNLGLAVSSYEQYF	TRBV2	TRBJ2-7	TRBD2
CASSGGTLVGGELFF	TRBV7-6	TRBJ2-2	.
CASSLALRGTDTQYF	TRBV7-2	TRBJ2-3	.
CATSRPTASKGEQYF	TRBV15	TRBJ2-7	.
CASERRDRGRNEQFF	TRBV6-5	TRBJ2-1	TRBD1
CASSRPGLLQETQYF	TRBV4-1	TRBJ2-5	.